One sample yielded the 6 T cell receptor beta chains listed below, sequenced in a study of blood T cells in healthy people across ages. A second PCR, run for roughly 7 to 11 cycles, used a sample-barcoded 5' primer plus a J-beta primer mix. TCRdb analysed the 5' RACE reads with MiXCR anew, one entry per CDR3 protein. This sample carries just over 1 million distinct CDR3 sequences, less than 50% of them seen once, and the ten largest clones take about 20%. The sample was blood. The receptor set was obtained from a woman aged 55-75 years in good health.

The CDR3 sequence is CATSEVAGGEQYF. CDR3 sequence (DNA): TGTGCCACCAGTGAAGTTGCCGGGGGCGAGCAGTACTTC. V gene TRBV24-1 combines with J gene TRBJ2-7; D perhaps matches TRBD2 (6 bases). V shed 4 bases and J shed 6 bases, with 12 bases lying between them. Germline CDR1 KGHDR, CDR2 SFDVKD. The CDR3 spans 13 residues.

The chain uses TRBV10-3 and TRBJ2-2; TRBD1 matches at 7 bases. Germline V gene lookup returns CDR1 ENHRY and CDR2 SYGVKD. Trimming cost V 3 bases and J 6 bases; bases outside gene matches: 7. The CDR3 length is 15 residues. CDR3 residues: CAISDFGQGAGELFF. The CDR3 coding sequence is TGTGCCATCAGTGATTTCGGGCAGGGGGCCGGGGAGCTGTTTTTT.

This chain connects TRBV5-6 to TRBJ2-5, with 7 positions matching TRBD1. The J call may be in error: the DNA end matches TRBJ2-7 better. This CDR3 is 20 amino acids long. Germline V CDR1 and CDR2: SGHDT, YYEEEE. CDR3 residues: CASSLAFGDSAKSLTYEQYF. CDR3 DNA sequence: TGTGCCAGCAGCTTGGCCTTTGGGGACAGCGCCAAATCCTTGACCTACGAGCAGTACTTC.

This clonotype was seen only a few times. The V call is TRBV9, the J call TRBJ2-3, with 10 bases matching TRBD2. Germline assignment: CDR1 SGDLS and CDR2 YYNGEE. Unmatched junction bases numbered 6, after V lost 0 bases and J lost 5 bases. CDR3 length: 16 residues. CDR3 sequence (DNA): TGTGCCAGCAGCGTAGGGCTAGCGGGAGTGAAAGATACGCAGTATTTT. This sequence encodes CASSVGLAGVKDTQYF. The full variable domain, its missing parts supplied by reference TRBV9 and TRBJ2-3, is DSGVTQTPKHLITATGQRVTLRCSPRSGDLSVYWYQQSLDQGLQFLIQYYNGEERAKGNILERFSAQQFPDLHSELNLSSLELGDSALYFCASSVGLAGVKDTQYFGPGTRLTVL.

The rearrangement uses TRBV24-1 and TRBJ2-2; D tentatively fits TRBD1 or TRBD2 (5 bases each). Germline loops: CDR1 KGHDR, CDR2 SFDVKD. The V and J ends lost 7 bases and 7 bases respectively, with 15 bases between them. The CDR3 covers 14 residues. The CDR3 loop is CATSPEGAGGELFF. CDR3 sequence (DNA): TGTGCCACCAGCCCTGAAGGGGCGGGCGGGGAGCTGTTTTTT.

This clonotype turned up a few times. The V and J genes are TRBV9 and TRBJ1-5; D unclear. The V end lost 5 bases, the J end lost 4 bases, and 16 bases lay between the germline ends. CDR3 length: 15 residues. Germline loops: CDR1 SGDLS, CDR2 YYNGEE. CDR3 in DNA: TGTGCCAGCAGTCACCCCGGCTGGCCGAATCAGCCCCAGCATTTT. This gives the protein CASSHPGWPNQPQHF.